One sample yielded the 30 T cell receptor beta chains listed below, sequenced in a study of shared clonotypes between healthy human individuals. Produced via immunoSEQ multiplex PCR; TCRdb's table is partial and in-frame only. The data contain approximately 2.1 million clones, approximately 95% of them singletons. The sample taken for sequencing was naive CD4+ T cells from PBMCs. Subset reported: CD45RA+ positively selected. The source is a man aged 18 to 30 in good health. Some clones in this sample may be carry-over from other donors' samples.

The V and J genes are TRBV27 and TRBJ2-1; weak D call: TRBD2 (5 bases). The V gene's germline CDR1 is MNHEY and CDR2 SMNVEV (reference sequence). This CDR3 has 15 amino acids. Trimming took off 6 bases at V and 3 bases at J, with 15 bases between the two ends. The CDR3 is CASSQDRGRYNEQFF. Written as DNA, the CDR3 is TGTGCCAGCAGCCAAGACCGGGGTCGCTACAATGAGCAGTTCTTC.

The genes are TRBV2 and TRBJ1-1; D is possibly TRBD1 (5 bases). The CDR3 has 14 amino acids. V was shortened by 6 bases and J by 2 bases, with 13 bases between the two germline ends. Looked up from germline, CDR1 is SNHLY and CDR2 is FYNNEI. The CDR3 here is CASRLRGVNTEAFF. The CDR3 DNA sequence: TGTGCCAGCAGACTACGAGGGGTAAACACTGAAGCTTTCTTT.

J is TRBJ1-5 and V is TRBV29-1; possible D gene TRBD1, 6 bases. Germline loops: CDR1 SQVTM, CDR2 ANQGSEA. The CDR3 totals 15 residues. V lost 6 bases, J lost 0 bases, and 15 bases lay in between. The CDR3: CSVQLTGDSNQPQHF. In DNA, the CDR3 is TGCAGCGTGCAATTGACAGGAGATAGCAATCAGCCCCAGCATTTT.

J is TRBJ2-1 and V is TRBV7-2, with 9 bases matching TRBD2. Unmatched junction bases numbered 9, after V lost 3 bases and J lost 6 bases. The CDR3 is 16 residues long. Per germline, CDR1 SGHTA and CDR2 FQGNSA. CDR3 loop: CASSFWAGGPINEQFF. DNA for the CDR3: TGTGCCAGCAGCTTTTGGGCGGGAGGGCCTATCAATGAGCAGTTCTTC.

This chain joins TRBV6-6 and TRBJ1-3, with D unresolved. Trimming left V 1 base short and J 1 base short, with 8 bases between. In germline, CDR1 is MNHNY, CDR2 SVGAGI (reference sequence). The CDR3 is made up of 15 amino acids. This chain's CDR3 is CASSYFRQSGNTIYF. CDR3 DNA: TGTGCCAGCAGTTACTTCAGGCAATCTGGAAACACCATATATTTT.

The chain links TRBV28 to TRBJ2-1, with 11 nucleotides matching TRBD2. The CDR3 loop spans 21 amino acids. Germline values: CDR1 MDHEN, CDR2 SYDVKM. V lost 5 bases and J lost 0; bases outside the gene matches: 18. This CDR3 is CASSPSLRGLAGSRSYNEQFF. The CDR3 DNA reads TGTGCCAGCAGTCCCTCTTTACGCGGACTAGCGGGTTCCCGCTCCTACAATGAGCAGTTCTTC. The full variable domain, its missing parts supplied by reference TRBV28 and TRBJ2-1, is DVKVTQSSRYLVKRTGEKVFLECVQDMDHENMFWYRQDPGLGLRLIYFSYDVKMKEKGDIPEGYSVSREKKERFSLILESASTNQTSMYLCASSPSLRGLAGSRSYNEQFFGPGTRLTVL.

The chain couples TRBV29-1 to TRBJ1-1, with 8 bases aligning to TRBD1. The germline V gene has CDR1 SQVTM and CDR2 ANQGSEA. The CDR3 runs 13 residues. Germline trimming cut 6 bases from V and 5 bases from J; bases unmatched to any gene: 8. The CDR3 protein is CSVRQGPGTEAFF. The CDR3 nucleotides are TGCAGCGTAAGACAGGGGCCCGGGACTGAAGCTTTCTTT.

This clone showed up just a few times. The chain employs TRBV6-6 and TRBJ1-1, with unresolved D. The germline V gene has CDR1 MNHNY and CDR2 SVGAGI (reference sequence). The CDR3 totals 16 residues. Between the trimmed V and J ends, which lost 0 bases and 5 bases, there was a span of 16 bases. The CDR3 bases are TGTGCCAGCAGTTACTCGAGGGTGGAGGGTTGGACTGAAGCTTTCTTT. The encoded protein is CASSYSRVEGWTEAFF.

The rearrangement links TRBV14 to TRBJ2-3; TRBD1 matches 7 bases. The CDR3 has 15 residues. The V gene end was trimmed by 2 bases and the J gene end by 3 bases; junction bases not matched to a gene: 5. Germline V gene sequence: CDR1 SGHDN, CDR2 FVKESK. CDR3: CASSQTTGFTDTQYF. The CDR3 region has the DNA TGTGCCAGCAGCCAAACGACAGGGTTTACAGATACGCAGTATTTT.

The chain links TRBV5-4 to TRBJ1-4; the D gene is possibly TRBD1 (5 bases). Germline loops: CDR1 SGHNT, CDR2 YYREEE (reference sequence). V lost 0 bases, J lost 5 bases, and 14 bases lay in between. The CDR3 totals 16 residues. CDR3 bases: TGTGCCAGCAGCTTGGCGGGGACGCGGGGAAATGAAAAACTGTTTTTT. It specifies CASSLAGTRGNEKLFF.

CDR3 bases: TGTGCCAGCAGCACGCGGGGAGAGAACTATGGCTACACCTTC. Residues: CASSTRGENYGYTF. V is TRBV5-4 and J is TRBJ1-2; no firm D call. The V end was cut by 4 bases, the J end by 2 bases, with 12 bases between. The CDR3 is 14 amino acids. The germline CDR1 and CDR2 sequences are SGHNT and YYREEE (reference sequence).

Turning to this clone: Other nucleotide sequences in the sample specify the same CDR3. The V gene is TRBV18, the J gene TRBJ2-7, with a weak D call TRBD1 (5 bases). Germline V lookup: CDR1 KGHSH, CDR2 LQKENI. Trimming left V 5 bases short and J 3 bases short, with 11 bases between. The CDR3 sequence is 13 residues long. Here the CDR3 DNA reads TGTGCCAGCTCAACAGGTCCAGACTACGAGCAGTACTTC. It translates to CASSTGPDYEQYF.

The chain joins TRBV27 to TRBJ2-3, with D maybe TRBD2 (7 bases). CDR3 length: 14 residues. CDR1 MNHEY and CDR2 SMNVEV come from the germline V gene (reference sequence). V was clipped by 6 bases and J by 6 bases, with 16 bases between them. Written as DNA, the CDR3 is TGTGCCAGCAGCCGGTGGGGGGGCAAGGATACGCAGTATTTT. It encodes CASSRWGGKDTQYF.

As regards this clone: Different DNA sequences within this sample yield the same CDR3. As DNA, the CDR3 is TGCAGTGGCGGGTCCTATGGCTACACCTTC. It codes for CSGGSYGYTF. This chain links TRBV20-1 with TRBJ1-2; no reliable D call. From germline, CDR1 is DFQATT and CDR2 SNEGSKA (reference sequence). Trimming shortened V by 7 bases and J by 4 bases, and 7 bases separated the two germline ends. CDR3 length equals 10 residues.

The chain is built from TRBV7-6 and TRBJ2-5; TRBD1 or TRBD2 may be the D gene (7 bases each). CDR3 length: 13 residues. In germline, CDR1 is SGHVS, CDR2 FNYEAQ. The V gene lost 5 bases and the J gene lost 4 bases, with 11 bases spanning the gap. CDR3 sequence: CASSPGGAETQYF. Written as DNA, the CDR3 is TGTGCCAGCAGCCCAGGGGGGGCAGAGACCCAGTACTTC.

This clone was detected only once. The rearrangement uses TRBV10-3 and TRBJ2-7; tentatively, D is TRBD2 (6 bases). This CDR3 is built from 18 residues. Germline-derived CDR1 and CDR2 are ENHRY and SYGVKD. Trimming removed 5 bases at V and 5 bases at J, with 28 bases between. CDR3 in DNA: TGTGCCATCAGTCCACCTACCGTAGACGGGAGAATACCCGACGAGCAGTACTTC. Translating it yields CAISPPTVDGRIPDEQYF.

The rearrangement links TRBV5-1 to TRBJ2-1; D not certain. This CDR3 spans 14 amino acids. V was shortened by 0 bases and J by 3 bases, with 7 bases between the two germline ends. CDR1 SGHRS and CDR2 YFSETQ come from the germline V gene. The CDR3 coding sequence is TGCGCCAGCAGCTTGGATGGTTTCTACAATGAGCAGTTCTTC. Its translation: CASSLDGFYNEQFF.

The rearrangement uses TRBV5-1 and TRBJ2-1; TRBD2 agrees at 8 bases. The CDR3 spans 15 residues. J lost 5 bases, V lost 3 bases, and 7 bases had no gene match. Per the germline V gene, CDR1 is SGHRS and CDR2 is YFSETQ. The CDR3 DNA is TGCGCCAGCAGCTCCCGTACTAGCGGTCACAATGAGCAGTTCTTC. It translates to CASSSRTSGHNEQFF.

The chain has TRBV14 and TRBJ2-1; D is possibly TRBD2 (5 bases). V was clipped by 6 bases and J by 0 bases, with 12 bases between them. Germline-derived CDR1 and CDR2 are SGHDN and FVKESK. This CDR3 has 15 residues. CDR3 DNA: TGTGCCAGCAGTCGGACTCGTAGCTCCTACAATGAGCAGTTCTTC. Translated: CASSRTRSSYNEQFF.

This chain connects TRBV29-1 to TRBJ2-7, with D perhaps TRBD1 or TRBD2 (5 bases each). Germline assignment: CDR1 SQVTM and CDR2 ANQGSEA. This CDR3 region has 13 residues. Trimming pared 1 base from V and 9 bases from J, leaving 16 bases between. The CDR3 region is CSVEAGPAEGQYF. Here the CDR3 DNA reads TGCAGCGTTGAAGCGGGACCTGCCGAGGGGCAGTACTTC.

This chain uses TRBV5-1 with TRBJ2-7; 16 bases line up with TRBD2. Per the germline V gene, CDR1 is SGHRS and CDR2 is YFSETQ. Losses at the gene ends were 4 bases for V and 10 bases for J; bases not matched to a gene: 11. The CDR3 loop spans 16 amino acids. The CDR3 spells CASSTTPGLAGGPQYF. The DNA of the CDR3 is TGCGCCAGCAGCACCACCCCGGGACTAGCGGGAGGGCCTCAGTACTTC.

In its sample, this clone was seen once. The chain carries TRBV9 and TRBJ2-7; 12 positions match TRBD2. Germline V CDR1 and CDR2: SGDLS, YYNGEE. V was clipped by 4 bases and J by 3 bases; unmatched bases: 5. CDR3 length: 15 residues. CDR3 loop: CASSRTSGVHYEQYF. CDR3 in DNA: TGTGCCAGCAGCAGGACTAGCGGGGTTCACTACGAGCAGTACTTC.

This clone was detected a few times. The rearrangement joins TRBV19 to TRBJ1-1, with D maybe TRBD1 (5 bases). V lost 2 bases and J 3 bases, leaving 13 bases between the germline ends. The CDR3 has 15 amino acids. Germline CDR1 reads LNHDA; CDR2 reads SQIVND (reference sequence). As DNA, the CDR3 is TGTGCCAGTAGTATACGGACAAGGAAAGACACTGAAGCTTTCTTT. Amino acid sequence: CASSIRTRKDTEAFF.

The chain recombines TRBV5-5 with TRBJ1-5, with a weak D call TRBD1 (5 bases). The CDR3 extends over 15 amino acids. Germline V gene data show CDR1 as SGHKS and CDR2 as YYEKEE (reference sequence). Trimming took 4 bases from V and 3 from J, leaving 14 bases between them. Here the CDR3 DNA reads TGTGCCAGCAGCCCCCTTGGAGGGGCCAATCAGCCCCAGCATTTT. Its protein is CASSPLGGANQPQHF.

In its sample, this clone was seen a few times. The chain employs TRBV28 and TRBJ1-5, with D perhaps matching TRBD1 (6 bases). The ends were cut back, 3 bases at V and 3 bases at J, with 12 bases in the middle. Germline loops: CDR1 MDHEN, CDR2 SYDVKM. The CDR3 runs to 15 residues. The CDR3 DNA follows: TGTGCCAGCAGTTTGGCGACAGGAAACAATCAGCCCCAGCATTTT. This translates into CASSLATGNNQPQHF.

The chain combines TRBV6-1 with TRBJ2-7, with 8 bases matching TRBD1. V shed 1 base, J shed 9 bases, and the junction held 11 bases outside the gene matches. The CDR3 has 15 amino acids. Germline loops: CDR1 MNHNS, CDR2 SASEGT. The CDR3 bases are TGTGCCAGCAGTGAAGGAGGGACAGGCCGTAATGGGCAGTACTTC. It specifies CASSEGGTGRNGQYF.

The CDR3 reads CASSSGGGQPQHF. The CDR3 bases are TGTGCCAGCAGCTCGGGGGGGGGTCAGCCCCAGCATTTT. V and J are TRBV5-4 and TRBJ1-5; D is possibly TRBD1 (5 bases). The CDR3 has 13 amino acids. V was cut by 3 bases and J by 6 bases, with 10 bases left in between. Germline V CDR1 and CDR2: SGHNT, YYREEE (reference sequence).

Here the CDR3 reads CASLGMASYEQYF. DNA of the CDR3: TGTGCTAGTCTCGGGATGGCGTCCTACGAGCAGTACTTC. V and J are TRBV28 and TRBJ2-7; D possibly corresponds to TRBD2 (5 bases). CDR1 is MDHEN and CDR2 is SYDVKM in the germline V gene. This CDR3 region has 13 residues.

This clone was seen only once. The sample carries other DNA sequences with the same CDR3. The J gene is TRBJ2-6, the V gene TRBV5-1; D possibly corresponds to TRBD1 (5 bases). CDR1 is SGHRS and CDR2 is YFSETQ in the germline V gene. Deletions cut 3 bases from V and 0 bases from J, with 7 bases between. There are 15 residues in the CDR3. The CDR3 nucleotides read TGCGCCAGCAGCTATGACAGCTCTGGGGCCAACGTCCTGACTTTC. This sequence encodes CASSYDSSGANVLTF.

This clone was found once. V and J are TRBV19 and TRBJ1-2, with D unresolved. Germline CDR1 reads LNHDA; CDR2 reads SQIVND (reference sequence). This CDR3 region has 18 residues. The V and J ends lost 0 bases and 3 bases respectively, with 20 bases between them. In DNA, the CDR3 is TGTGCCAGTAGTATAGATCGCCTCAGTTCAGGATACCACTATGGCTACACCTTC. Translated: CASSIDRLSSGYHYGYTF.